Listed below are T cell receptor beta chains from one sample, sequenced in a study of blood T cell repertoires in COVID-19. Sequencing used immunoSEQ multiplex PCR; TCRdb keeps in-frame clones, though not all of them. This sample carries about 22,000 clones, around 92% of them seen once, and the ten largest clones take 2.5% to 4%. Specimen: peripheral blood. Receptors originate from a woman between 70 and 85 years old with active COVID-19. The CDR3 runs from the conserved cysteine through the conserved F or W. D genes are given only for firm matches. Rows give clone size only sometimes, using once, few, many, or a class for an expanded clone.

clone size | D gene | J gene | V gene | CDR3 DNA | CDR3 protein
- | - | TRBJ1-2 | TRBV7-9 | TGTGCCAGCAGCTCAGACGAGGATGGCTACACCTTC | CASSSDEDGYTF
- | - | TRBJ1-2 | TRBV28 | TGTGCCAGCAGTTTTAATAACTATGGCTACACCTTC | CASSFNNYGYTF
- | - | TRBJ1-5 | TRBV18 | TGTGCCAGCTCACCAACAGGCGGGGGCAATCAGCCCCAGCATTTT | CASSPTGGGNQPQHF
- | TRBD1 | TRBJ1-6 | TRBV6-5 | TGTGCCAGCAGTTCCAGGGACAGATTAGGATCACCCCTCCACTTT | CASSSRDRLGSPLHF
- | TRBD2 | TRBJ2-1 | TRBV27 | TGTGCCAGCAGTTCGGCTCTAGCGGGCCATGAGCAGTTCTTC | CASSSALAGHEQFF
- | - | TRBJ1-4 | TRBV5-1 | TGCGCCAGCAGAGGAGGACGGCAAAATGAAAAACTGTTTTTT | CASRGGRQNEKLFF
- | TRBD1 | TRBJ2-3 | TRBV11-2 | TGTGCCAGCAGCCAGGACAGGGGGACAGATACGCAGTATTTT | CASSQDRGTDTQYF
- | - | TRBJ2-7 | TRBV5-4 | TGTGCCAGCAGCTTAATTCGGGAGACCCACGAGCAGTACTTC | CASSLIRETHEQYF
- | TRBD1 | TRBJ1-1 | TRBV5-1 | TGCGCCAGCAGCTTGGTGGGACAGGGCTCCGCAGTGGCTTTCTTT | CASSLVGQGSAVAFF
- | TRBD2 | TRBJ2-1 | TRBV7-9 | TGTGCCAGCAGCCCGACTAGCGGGATTGAGCAGTTCTTC | CASSPTSGIEQFF
- | - | TRBJ1-2 | TRBV15 | TGTGCCACCAGCACTCGCGACAAGCCTTATGGCTACACCTTC | CATSTRDKPYGYTF
- | TRBD1 | TRBJ1-2 | TRBV2 | TGTGCCAGCAGTGAGGACAGGGACTATGGCTACACCTTC | CASSEDRDYGYTF
once | - | TRBJ2-7 | TRBV28 | TGTGCCAGCAGACATTTCCCTGGGGGCTACCGCTCCTACGAGCAGTACTTC | CASRHFPGGYRSYEQYF
- | - | TRBJ2-1 | TRBV27 | TGTGCCAGCCGCCACCGGGGGGCGGGGGACTACAATGAGCAGTTCTTC | CASRHRGAGDYNEQFF
- | TRBD1 | TRBJ2-5 | TRBV11-2 | TGTGCCAGCAGCTTAGGCCGGACAGGCCCAGGGGAGACCCAGTACTTC | CASSLGRTGPGETQYF
- | TRBD2 | TRBJ2-1 | TRBV27 | TGTGCCAGCAGTCCCTTTGGACTAGCATCGGCTAATGAGCAGTTCTTC | CASSPFGLASANEQFF
- | TRBD2 | TRBJ2-1 | TRBV11-2 | TGTGCCAGCAGCTCCGGGACTAGCGCCAATGAGCAGTTCTTC | CASSSGTSANEQFF
- | - | TRBJ2-7 | TRBV10-3 | TGTGCCATCAGTGAGACAGAACAGCAGTACTTC | CAISETEQQYF
- | - | TRBJ2-4 | TRBV12-2 | TGTGCAAGTCGCTTAGCGCGCCCACTAGCCAAAAACATTCAGTACTTC | CASRLARPLAKNIQYF
once | - | TRBJ2-1 | TRBV5-6 | TGTGCCAGCCGGGAGTGGGGCGATGAGCAGTTCTTC | CASREWGDEQFF
- | TRBD2 | TRBJ2-3 | TRBV7-6 | TGTGCCAGCATACCGGGAGGGCCGGGGGGAGATACGCAGTATTTT | CASIPGGPGGDTQYF
- | - | TRBJ1-1 | TRBV28 | TGTGCCAGCAGTTCCGGGGTGAGGGACACTGAAGCTTTCTTT | CASSSGVRDTEAFF
- | TRBD2 | TRBJ2-4 | TRBV6-5 | TGTGCCAGCAAGGAACTAGCGGGAGGGCGCAACATTCAGTACTTC | CASKELAGGRNIQYF
- | - | TRBJ2-3 | TRBV6-6 | TGTGCCAGCAGCACAGAGCGGGACATAAGCACAGATACGCAGTATTTT | CASSTERDISTDTQYF
- | - | TRBJ2-5 | TRBV4-1 | TGCGCCAGCAGCCAAGTCGGGTCGCCCATGGAGACCCAGTACTTC | CASSQVGSPMETQYF
- | - | TRBJ2-3 | TRBV4-1 | TGCGCCAGCAGCCAATATTCTACGGGGGATACGCAGTATTTT | CASSQYSTGDTQYF
- | TRBD2 | TRBJ2-7 | TRBV28 | TGTGCCAGCAGTTCTTTTGGGACTAGCATTTCGTACGAGCAGTACTTC | CASSSFGTSISYEQYF
- | - | TRBJ1-2 | TRBV3-1/TRBV3-2 | TGTGCCAGCAGCCAAACGACAGGCTACACCTTC | CASSQTTGYTF
- | - | TRBJ2-3 | TRBV24-1 | TGTGCCACCAGTGATTTTTCAAGCACAGATACGCAGTATTTT | CATSDFSSTDTQYF
once | TRBD2 | TRBJ2-2 | TRBV20-1 | TGCAGTGCTAGTGCGGGAGGGCCCGACACCGGGGAGCTGTTTTTT | CSASAGGPDTGELFF
- | - | TRBJ2-5 | TRBV7-9 | TGTGCCAGCAGCCCGGCGGCAGGGCGACGATACCAAGAGACCCAGTACTTC | CASSPAAGRRYQETQYF
- | - | TRBJ2-1 | TRBV7-6 | TGTGCCAGCAGCTTCTCCCTCGACTGGAGCTCCTACAATGAGCAGTTCTTC | CASSFSLDWSSYNEQFF
- | - | TRBJ1-3 | TRBV6-5 | TGTGCCAGCAGTTACAGTAGCTCCTCTGGAAACACCATATATTTT | CASSYSSSSGNTIYF
- | - | TRBJ1-6 | TRBV5-5 | TGTGCCAGCAGCCGGAGGACAGATAATTCACCCCTCCACTTT | CASSRRTDNSPLHF
- | - | TRBJ1-6 | TRBV4-2 | TGTGCCAGCAGCCCACATCTCCAAAGCTCCTATAATTCACCCCTCCACTTT | CASSPHLQSSYNSPLHF
once | TRBD2 | TRBJ2-7 | TRBV5-4 | TGTGCCAGCAGCCCTGGACTAGCCTACGAGCAGTACTTC | CASSPGLAYEQYF
- | TRBD2 | TRBJ2-7 | TRBV28 | TGTGCCAGCAGACCTAGCGGGAGTCGTGTCGAGCAGTACTTC | CASRPSGSRVEQYF
- | - | TRBJ2-2 | TRBV9 | TGTGCCAGCAGCGCCGACTCGACAGCGAACACCGGGGAGCTGTTTTTT | CASSADSTANTGELFF
- | - | TRBJ1-1 | TRBV11-3 | TGTGCCAGCAGATTTACACAGGGAGCAGGAAGGAACACTGAAGCTTTCTTT | CASRFTQGAGRNTEAFF
- | - | TRBJ2-7 | TRBV5-1 | TGCGCCAGCAGCTTGGGCGCCCAAACTACGAGTCAGTACTTC | CASSLGAQTTSQYF
- | - | TRBJ1-1 | TRBV15 | TGTGCCACCAGCAGAGCCCGGACTGAAGCTTTCTTT | CATSRARTEAFF
few | - | TRBJ1-6 | TRBV4-1 | TGCGCCAGCAGCCAGACAGACTATTCACCCCTCCACTTT | CASSQTDYSPLHF
- | - | TRBJ1-2 | TRBV19 | TGTGCCAGTAAGTTCGGGAGTTCCGGCTACACCTTC | CASKFGSSGYTF
- | TRBD1 | TRBJ2-7 | TRBV6-5 | TGTGCCAGCAGTTACGGCACAGGGGATACCTACGAGCAGTACTTC | CASSYGTGDTYEQYF
- | TRBD1 | TRBJ2-7 | TRBV24-1 | TGTGCCACCAGTGAGGGACAGGGGGCCTACGAGCAGTACTTC | CATSEGQGAYEQYF